The rows below give T cell receptor beta chains drawn from one sample of a study of blood T cell repertoires in COVID-19. The protocol was immunoSEQ multiplex PCR, while the TCRdb copy is restricted to in-frame clones and leaves out a portion. The repertoire includes about 98,000 clones, 75% to 95% of them detected once, and 4% to 4.5% sits in the top ten. The sequenced sample was peripheral blood. The origin of the receptors is a man younger than 30 with acute or convalescent COVID-19. Each CDR3 is given with its conserved first and last residue. Each record gives: D gene, V gene, clone size, J gene, CDR3 protein, CDR3 DNA. A D gene is named only where the DNA matches it firmly. Size is omitted from some rows. Given values are once, few, many or a class for expanded clones.

TRBD1	TRBV5-6	.	TRBJ1-1	CASSLWAGGGNTEAFF	TGTGCCAGCAGCTTGTGGGCAGGGGGAGGTAACACTGAAGCTTTCTTT
.	TRBV2	.	TRBJ2-7	CASSVDISSYEQYF	TGTGCCAGCAGCGTGGACATCTCCTCCTACGAGCAGTACTTC
TRBD1	TRBV30	.	TRBJ1-6	CAWSGETGEGNSPLHF	TGTGCCTGGAGTGGTGAGACAGGGGAAGGGAATTCACCCCTCCACTTT
TRBD1	TRBV5-1	.	TRBJ2-3	CASSKGQGYTDTQYF	TGCGCCAGCAGCAAGGGACAGGGCTACACAGATACGCAGTATTTT
TRBD1	TRBV29-1	.	TRBJ1-3	CSGKTGGRNTIYF	TGCAGCGGGAAGACAGGGGGCAGAAACACCATATATTTT
TRBD1	TRBV19	.	TRBJ1-2	CASSRRTGTGNGYTF	TGTGCCAGTAGCCGGCGTACCGGGACAGGGAACGGCTACACCTTC
TRBD2	TRBV27	.	TRBJ2-1	CASSFSGSYYNEQFF	TGTGCCAGCAGTTTTAGCGGGAGCTACTACAATGAGCAGTTCTTC
TRBD1	TRBV19	.	TRBJ1-4	CASTPRGKGQGATNEKLFF	TGTGCCAGTACTCCCCGTGGGAAGGGACAGGGGGCAACTAATGAAAAACTGTTTTTT
TRBD1	TRBV5-4	.	TRBJ2-1	CAIPRDREYNEQFF	TGTGCCATCCCCCGGGACAGGGAGTACAATGAGCAGTTCTTC
.	TRBV6-5	.	TRBJ1-3	CASKTGRSGNTIYF	TGTGCCAGTAAAACAGGGCGGTCTGGAAACACCATATATTTT
TRBD1	TRBV11-2	.	TRBJ1-2	CASSSVVRQGPGNYGYTF	TGTGCCAGCAGCTCGGTCGTTAGACAGGGCCCGGGGAACTATGGCTACACCTTC
.	TRBV20-1	.	TRBJ1-1	CSASVRDTEAFF	TGCAGTGCTAGTGTGAGAGACACTGAAGCTTTCTTT
TRBD1	TRBV24-1	once	TRBJ2-3	CATSASQGTGDPDTQYF	TGTGCCACCAGTGCGTCCCAGGGGACAGGGGACCCAGATACGCAGTATTTT
TRBD2	TRBV3-1/TRBV3-2	.	TRBJ2-7	CASSQREGNPYEQYF	TGTGCCAGCAGCCAACGGGAGGGGAATCCCTACGAGCAGTACTTC
TRBD2	TRBV5-8	.	TRBJ2-4	CASSPVGGDGGPFAKNIQYF	TGTGCCAGCAGCCCCGTCGGGGGGGACGGGGGCCCTTTTGCCAAAAACATTCAGTACTTC
TRBD1	TRBV2	.	TRBJ1-2	CASRLPRDRDGYTF	TGTGCCAGTCGGCTGCCCCGGGACAGGGATGGCTACACCTTC
.	TRBV7-8	few	TRBJ1-3	CASSLRDSLRYSGNTIYF	TGTGCCAGCAGCTTAAGGGACTCGCTCCGCTACTCTGGAAACACCATATATTTT
TRBD2	TRBV19	.	TRBJ2-1	CASSILAGVGSYNEQFF	TGTGCCAGTAGTATCCTAGCGGGGGTTGGGTCCTACAATGAGCAGTTCTTC
.	TRBV9	.	TRBJ2-2	CASSVYRNTGELFF	TGTGCCAGCAGCGTGTATAGGAACACCGGGGAGCTGTTTTTT
.	TRBV6-5	.	TRBJ1-3	CASSLWSSGNTIYF	TGTGCCAGCAGTCTCTGGAGCTCTGGAAACACCATATATTTT
.	TRBV12-5	.	TRBJ1-6	CASGLVQNSPLHF	TGTGCTAGTGGTTTGGTACAAAATTCACCCCTCCACTTT
TRBD1	TRBV5-1	.	TRBJ1-6	CASSPQGQEISPLHF	TGCGCCAGCAGCCCTCAGGGACAGGAGATTTCACCCCTCCACTTT
TRBD1	TRBV7-8	once	TRBJ1-1	CASSLGGQGAVNTEAFF	TGTGCCAGCAGCTTAGGGGGACAGGGGGCAGTGAACACTGAAGCTTTCTTT
TRBD1	TRBV24-1	once	TRBJ2-2	CAASRGRTGELFF	TGTGCCGCTAGCAGGGGGCGCACCGGGGAGCTGTTTTTT
TRBD1	TRBV11-2	.	TRBJ2-5	CASSSGRDSRPQYF	TGTGCCAGCAGCTCGGGCCGGGACAGCCGTCCCCAGTACTTC